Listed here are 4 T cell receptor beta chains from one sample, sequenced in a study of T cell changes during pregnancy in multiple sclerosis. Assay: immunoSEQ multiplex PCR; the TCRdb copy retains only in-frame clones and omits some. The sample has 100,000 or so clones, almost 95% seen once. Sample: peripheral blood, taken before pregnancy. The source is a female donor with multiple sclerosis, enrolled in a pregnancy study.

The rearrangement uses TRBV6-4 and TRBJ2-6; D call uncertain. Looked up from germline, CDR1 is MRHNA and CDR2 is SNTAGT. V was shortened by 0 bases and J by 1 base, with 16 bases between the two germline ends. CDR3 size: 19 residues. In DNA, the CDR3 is TGTGCCAGCAGTGACTCAGGTATAGGATTGACTTCTGGGGCCAACGTCCTGACTTTC. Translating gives CASSDSGIGLTSGANVLTF.

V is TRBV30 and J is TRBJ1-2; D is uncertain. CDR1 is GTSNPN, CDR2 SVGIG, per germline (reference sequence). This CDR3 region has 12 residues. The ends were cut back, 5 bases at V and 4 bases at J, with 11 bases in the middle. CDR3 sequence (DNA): TGTGCCTGGGAAAAAACCGGCTATGGCTACACCTTC. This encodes CAWEKTGYGYTF. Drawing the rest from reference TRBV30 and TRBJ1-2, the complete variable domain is SQTIHQWPATLVQPVGSPLSLECTVEGTSNPNLYWYRQAAGRGLQLLFYSVGIGQISSEVPQNLSASRPQDRQFILSSKKLLLSDSGFYLCAWEKTGYGYTFGSGTRLTVV.

The CDR3 DNA is TGTGCCAGCAGCTTAGTCCCCCCGACAGGGGGGCCCGAGAACACCATATATTTT. This gives the protein CASSLVPPTGGPENTIYF. This chain uses TRBV13 with TRBJ1-3, with TRBD1 identical over 9 bases. The germline V gene encodes CDR1 PRHDT and CDR2 FYEKMQ (reference sequence). Germline trimming cut 1 base from V and 7 bases from J; bases unmatched to any gene: 14. The CDR3 loop spans 18 amino acids.

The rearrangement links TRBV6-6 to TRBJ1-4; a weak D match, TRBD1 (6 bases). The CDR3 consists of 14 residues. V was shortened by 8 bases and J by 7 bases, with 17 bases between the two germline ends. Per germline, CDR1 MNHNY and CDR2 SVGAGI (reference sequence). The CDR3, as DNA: TGTGCCAGCGGGCGGGGGGGCGGTCGTGAAAAACTGTTTTTT. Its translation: CASGRGGGREKLFF.